Presented here are 30 T cell receptor beta chains from one specimen sequenced in a study of blood T cell repertoires in COVID-19 (dated by TCRdb to the early 2020s). Libraries came from the immunoSEQ multiplex PCR assay. In TCRdb, the immuneACCESS table is reduced to in-frame sequences with V and J assigned. These tables do not hold every clone; where another copy was compared, an unresolved V gene accounts for under half, and the others remain unexplained. The sample contains about 120,000 clones, around 77% of them found a single time. 16% of the sample goes to the ten largest clones. What was sequenced was peripheral blood. These receptors all stem from a man in his sixties with active or convalescent COVID-19.

This rearrangement joins TRBV28 to TRBJ2-2, with D possibly TRBD1 on 5 matching bases. CDR3 length equals 15 residues. V was cut by 6 bases and J by 0 bases, with 11 bases left in between. Germline CDR1 is MDHEN and CDR2 is SYDVKM. CDR3 nucleotide sequence: TGTGCCAGCAGCGCGACAGCCGCGAACACCGGGGAGCTGTTTTTT. It yields the protein CASSATAANTGELFF.

This clone was seen only a few times. The rearrangement joins TRBV18 to TRBJ1-1; D gene uncertain. The CDR3 spans 15 residues. Per the germline V gene, CDR1 is KGHSH and CDR2 is LQKENI. V was clipped by 1 base and J by 2 bases, with 11 bases between them. The CDR3 loop is CASSPREMPNTEAFF. The CDR3 DNA sequence: TGTGCCAGCTCACCACGGGAGATGCCAAACACTGAAGCTTTCTTT.

This chain connects TRBV18 to TRBJ2-3; D remains ambiguous. The V end was cut by 6 bases, the J end by 0 bases, with 10 bases between. The CDR3 totals 14 residues. From germline, CDR1 is KGHSH and CDR2 LQKENI. CDR3 residues: CASSPLSSTDTQYF. The DNA for the CDR3 is TGTGCCAGCTCTCCTCTATCTAGCACAGATACGCAGTATTTT.

The chain combines TRBV7-2 with TRBJ2-5, with 10 bases matching TRBD1. The CDR3 covers 15 residues. Unmatched junction bases numbered 8, after V lost 5 bases and J lost 5 bases. Germline-derived CDR1 and CDR2 are SGHTA and FQGNSA. The CDR3 DNA reads as TGTGCCAGCAGCCCAGGACAGGGGGTAGGGGAGACCCAGTACTTC. It translates to CASSPGQGVGETQYF.

The rearrangement links TRBV2 to TRBJ1-6; the D gene is possibly TRBD1 (5 bases). The CDR3 runs 17 residues. Germline V CDR1 and CDR2: SNHLY, FYNNEI. V was trimmed by 4 bases and J by 7 bases, leaving 20 bases between them. The CDR3: CASSANFRGVSNSPLHF. The CDR3 nucleotides read TGTGCCAGCAGTGCCAACTTTCGGGGGGTGAGCAATTCACCCCTCCACTTT.

The chain carries TRBV19 and TRBJ2-7, with 13 bases fitting TRBD2. V was clipped by 5 bases and J by 2 bases; unmatched bases: 3. The CDR3 runs 15 residues. Looked up from germline, CDR1 is LNHDA and CDR2 is SQIVND (reference sequence). CDR3 amino acids: CASSATSGRAYEQYF. The CDR3 DNA sequence: TGTGCCAGTAGTGCCACTAGCGGGAGGGCCTACGAGCAGTACTTC.

The V and J genes are TRBV7-8 and TRBJ2-7, with 7 nucleotides matching TRBD1. The CDR3 has 16 amino acids. Germline V lookup: CDR1 SGHVS, CDR2 FQNEAQ. V dropped 3 bases and J dropped 0; count of bases not matched to a gene: 8. In DNA form, the CDR3 reads TGTGCCAGCAGCTTCGCCGGGACAGCTAACTCCTACGAGCAGTACTTC. It specifies CASSFAGTANSYEQYF.

CDR3 amino acids: CASSFLDRNTEAFF. In DNA form, the CDR3 reads TGTGCCAGCAGTTTCCTCGACAGGAACACTGAAGCTTTCTTT. The V call is TRBV28, the J call TRBJ1-1; the D gene is possibly TRBD1 (5 bases). Trimming took off 3 bases at V and 1 base at J, with 9 bases between the two ends. The CDR3 runs to 14 residues. CDR1 is MDHEN, CDR2 SYDVKM, per germline.

The CDR3 sequence: CASSFGGTHYEQYF. The CDR3 coding sequence is TGTGCCAGCAGTTTCGGAGGGACCCACTACGAGCAGTACTTC. The chain employs TRBV28 and TRBJ2-7, with TRBD2 as a possible D gene (6 bases). The length of the CDR3 is 14 residues. Germline values: CDR1 MDHEN, CDR2 SYDVKM. Trimming took 3 bases from V and 3 from J, leaving 12 bases between them.

The chain joins TRBV28 to TRBJ2-3; 12 nucleotides line up with TRBD2. Germline V gene lookup returns CDR1 MDHEN and CDR2 SYDVKM. The length of the CDR3 is 18 residues. V shed 6 bases and J 0 bases; nucleotides not matched to a gene: 10. CDR3 bases: TGTGCCAGCAGGCCTCTAGCGGGAGGGCAACAAAGCACAGATACGCAGTATTTT. It yields the protein CASRPLAGGQQSTDTQYF. The full variable domain, with the rest looked up from reference TRBV28 and TRBJ2-3, is DVKVTQSSRYLVKRTGEKVFLECVQDMDHENMFWYRQDPGLGLRLIYFSYDVKMKEKGDIPEGYSVSREKKERFSLILESASTNQTSMYLCASRPLAGGQQSTDTQYFGPGTRLTVL.

The rearrangement links TRBV7-6 to TRBJ1-6; D may be TRBD1 (5 bases). V was clipped by 2 bases and J by 9 bases, with 17 bases between them. This CDR3 spans 16 amino acids. The germline CDR1 and CDR2 sequences are SGHVS and FNYEAQ. DNA for the CDR3: TGTGCCAGCAGCTTATTATCGGGGGGGTCGGGTTCACCCCTCCACTTT. This gives the protein CASSLLSGGSGSPLHF.

This sequence joins TRBV3-1 (or the pseudogene TRBV3-2) and TRBJ2-2; TRBD2 aligns across 7 bases. The V gene end was trimmed by 0 bases and the J gene end by 0 bases; junction bases not matched to a gene: 10. Germline CDR1 is LGHDT and CDR2 is YNNKEL (reference sequence). The CDR3 contains 19 residues. The DNA of the CDR3 is TGTGCCAGCAGCCAAGAATCGGCTAGCGGCACTACGAACACCGGGGAGCTGTTTTTT. This codes for CASSQESASGTTNTGELFF.

The gene calls are TRBV11-2 and TRBJ1-6; 9 nucleotides align to TRBD1. Germline CDR1 and CDR2: SGHAT and FQNNGV. J was trimmed by 12 bases and V by 6 bases; bases with no gene match: 6. The CDR3 is 13 amino acids. CDR3 residues: CASSQGQGLPLHF. The CDR3 coding sequence is TGTGCCAGCAGTCAGGGACAGGGTTTACCCCTCCACTTT.

This clone counts as medium-sized. The chain links TRBV7-9 to TRBJ2-7; D is perhaps TRBD1 (6 bases). CDR1 is SEHNR and CDR2 is FQNEAQ in the germline V gene (reference sequence). The V gene lost 5 bases and the J gene lost 13 bases, with 15 bases spanning the gap. The CDR3 loop spans 11 amino acids. The CDR3 sequence is CASSPRDKVYF. The CDR3, as DNA: TGTGCCAGCAGCCCCCGGGACAAGGTCTACTTC.

The chain has TRBV5-4 and TRBJ2-1; TRBD2 might be the D (6 bases). The CDR3 runs 13 residues. Germline V gene sequence: CDR1 SGHNT, CDR2 YYREEE (reference sequence). V gave up 1 base and J gave up 7 bases, with 9 bases separating them. The CDR3 nucleotides read TGTGCCAGCAGCTTGCCGACTAGTAATGAGCAGTTCTTC. The encoded protein is CASSLPTSNEQFF.

The chain combines TRBV5-6 with TRBJ1-3; D is ambiguous. Trimming took off 4 bases at V and 0 bases at J, with 11 bases between the two ends. Germline-derived CDR1 and CDR2 are SGHDT and YYEEEE. CDR3 size: 15 residues. The CDR3 DNA reads as TGTGCCAGCAGCCCGGGAGGGAACTCTGGAAACACCATATATTTT. It translates to CASSPGGNSGNTIYF.

J is TRBJ2-7 and V is TRBV27, with 8 positions matching TRBD1. The CDR3 spans 14 residues. CDR1 is MNHEY, CDR2 SMNVEV, per germline (reference sequence). V shed 2 bases, J shed 2 bases, and the junction held 2 bases outside the gene matches. This chain's CDR3 is CASSLQGAAYEQYF. CDR3 nucleotides: TGTGCCAGCAGTTTACAGGGGGCCGCCTACGAGCAGTACTTC.

J is TRBJ1-5 and V is TRBV5-6; D perhaps matches TRBD1 (6 bases). Trimming removed 4 bases at V and 3 bases at J, with 17 bases between. This CDR3 spans 16 amino acids. Germline-derived CDR1 and CDR2 are SGHDT and YYEEEE. This CDR3 is CASSRRGQTDNQPQHF. The CDR3 region has the DNA TGTGCCAGCAGCCGTAGAGGACAGACCGACAATCAGCCCCAGCATTTT.

This clone occurred once. CDR3 sequence (DNA): TGTGCCAGCGTCGGGGTACAAGAGACCCAGTACTTC. It specifies CASVGVQETQYF. The V call is TRBV3-1 (or the pseudogene TRBV3-2), the J call TRBJ2-5; D possibly corresponds to TRBD2 (5 bases). The V gene lost 8 bases and the J gene lost 2 bases, with 9 bases spanning the gap. The CDR3 sequence is 12 residues long. In germline, CDR1 is LGHDT, CDR2 YNNKEL (reference sequence).

V and J are TRBV5-1 and TRBJ2-3, with 7 nucleotides matching TRBD1. Germline values: CDR1 SGHRS, CDR2 YFSETQ. The V and J ends lost 5 bases and 3 bases, in that order; junction bases with no gene match: 9. CDR3 length equals 15 residues. The CDR3 bases are TGCGCCAGCAGTTCGACAGGGTTTCGGACAGATACGCAGTATTTT. Translating it yields CASSSTGFRTDTQYF.

The genes are TRBV5-4 and TRBJ1-2; D possibly corresponds to TRBD1 (6 bases). The V gene lost 3 bases and the J gene lost 8 bases, with 11 bases spanning the gap. The CDR3 extends over 12 amino acids. Per the germline V gene, CDR1 is SGHNT and CDR2 is YYREEE (reference sequence). The CDR3 bases are TGTGCCAGCAGCTCCGACAGGTACGGCTACACCTTC. This encodes CASSSDRYGYTF.

The rearrangement joins TRBV24-1 to TRBJ2-1, with TRBD2 identical over 13 bases. With V trimmed by 2 bases and J by 7 bases, 10 bases remained unmatched. CDR3 length: 18 residues. Germline assignment: CDR1 KGHDR and CDR2 SFDVKD. The CDR3 protein is CATSDSSGTSGIWNEQFF. CDR3 in DNA: TGTGCCACCAGTGATTCCTCCGGGACTAGCGGGATTTGGAATGAGCAGTTCTTC.

This chain connects TRBV11-3 to TRBJ2-1; possible D gene TRBD1, 6 bases. CDR1 and CDR2 from the germline V gene are SGHNT and YENEEA. V was cut by 5 bases and J by 6 bases, with 11 bases left in between. The CDR3 runs 13 residues. The DNA of the CDR3 is TGTGCCAGCAGCCGTGGGACACTCAATGAGCAGTTCTTC. This translates into CASSRGTLNEQFF.

J is TRBJ2-1 and V is TRBV18; 12 bases line up with TRBD2. Germline CDR1 KGHSH, CDR2 LQKENI. This CDR3 has 16 amino acids. Losses at the gene ends were 0 bases for V and 7 bases for J; bases not matched to a gene: 4. The CDR3 reads CASSPPSGLAGNEQFF. Here the CDR3 DNA reads TGTGCCAGCTCACCACCGTCCGGACTAGCGGGGAATGAGCAGTTCTTC.

This sequence joins TRBV18 and TRBJ2-5; TRBD1 agrees at 7 bases. Unmatched junction bases numbered 13, after V lost 1 base and J lost 2 bases. Germline CDR1 KGHSH, CDR2 LQKENI. CDR3 length equals 18 residues. CDR3 amino acids: CASSPRTVGGARQETQYF. CDR3 in DNA: TGTGCCAGCTCACCACGGACCGTAGGGGGCGCGCGGCAAGAGACCCAGTACTTC. Combining the CDR3 with reference TRBV18 and TRBJ2-5 gives the whole variable domain NAGVMQNPRHLVRRRGQEARLRCSPMKGHSHVYWYRQLPEEGLKFMVYLQKENIIDESGMPKERFSAEFPKEGPSILRIQQVVRGDSAAYFCASSPRTVGGARQETQYFGPGTRLLVL.

The chain is built from TRBV3-1 (or the pseudogene TRBV3-2) and TRBJ2-1, with D perhaps matching TRBD2 (6 bases). V was trimmed by 0 bases and J by 8 bases, leaving 11 bases between them. Germline-derived CDR1 and CDR2 are LGHDT and YNNKEL (reference sequence). This CDR3 is built from 14 residues. The CDR3, as DNA: TGTGCCAGCAGCCAAGACCTAGCGAGCCATGAGCAGTTCTTC. Its protein is CASSQDLASHEQFF.

The chain is built from TRBV30 and TRBJ2-4; TRBD2 matches at 16 bases. In germline, CDR1 is GTSNPN, CDR2 SVGIG (reference sequence). This CDR3 is built from 23 residues. V was clipped by 2 bases and J by 0 bases; unmatched bases: 19. CDR3 residues: CAWSRSGLAGGSVGNPAKNIQYF. CDR3 in DNA: TGTGCCTGGAGTCGATCGGGACTAGCGGGAGGGTCGGTCGGCAACCCAGCCAAAAACATTCAGTACTTC.

The V call is TRBV19, the J call TRBJ1-5, with 9 bases aligning to TRBD1. The CDR3 is 15 residues long. Germline V gene lookup returns CDR1 LNHDA and CDR2 SQIVND (reference sequence). Trimming took 7 bases from V and 3 from J; bases not matched to a gene: 7. CDR3 DNA: TGTGCCAGTACGGGACAGGGCTGGCCCAATCAGCCCCAGCATTTT. This encodes CASTGQGWPNQPQHF.

This chain links TRBV4-2 with TRBJ1-2; D is unresolved. CDR1 is LGHNA and CDR2 is YNFKEQ in the germline V gene. Deletions cut 0 bases from V and 1 base from J, with 9 bases between. The CDR3 loop spans 15 amino acids. The CDR3 DNA reads TGTGCCAGCAGCCAAGAGGCGCAGGATAACTATGGCTACACCTTC. This translates into CASSQEAQDNYGYTF.

In its sample, this clone was seen many times. V and J are TRBV4-1 and TRBJ2-7, with TRBD2 identical over 9 bases. Germline assignment: CDR1 MGHRA and CDR2 YSYEKL. The CDR3 covers 16 residues. After removal of 1 base from V and 6 bases from J, the junction contained 10 bases not matched to a gene. The CDR3 protein is CASSQAGSGRVGEQYF. The DNA for the CDR3 is TGCGCCAGCAGCCAAGCTGGTAGCGGGAGAGTAGGCGAGCAGTACTTC.